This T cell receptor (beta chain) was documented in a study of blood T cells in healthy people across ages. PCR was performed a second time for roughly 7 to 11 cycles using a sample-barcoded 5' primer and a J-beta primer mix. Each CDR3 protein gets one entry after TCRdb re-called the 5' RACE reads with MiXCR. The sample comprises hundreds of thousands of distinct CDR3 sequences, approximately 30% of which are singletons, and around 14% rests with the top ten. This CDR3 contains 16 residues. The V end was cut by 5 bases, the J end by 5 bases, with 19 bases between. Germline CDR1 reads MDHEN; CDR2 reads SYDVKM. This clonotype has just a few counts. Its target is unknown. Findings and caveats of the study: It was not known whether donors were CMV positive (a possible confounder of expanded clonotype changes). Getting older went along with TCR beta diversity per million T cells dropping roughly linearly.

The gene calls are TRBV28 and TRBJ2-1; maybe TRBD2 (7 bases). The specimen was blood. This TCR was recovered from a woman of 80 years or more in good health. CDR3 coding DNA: TGTGCCAGCAGTCTAATTGGGGGGGGGGCGGACAATGAGCAGTTCTTC. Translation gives CASSLIGGGADNEQFF.